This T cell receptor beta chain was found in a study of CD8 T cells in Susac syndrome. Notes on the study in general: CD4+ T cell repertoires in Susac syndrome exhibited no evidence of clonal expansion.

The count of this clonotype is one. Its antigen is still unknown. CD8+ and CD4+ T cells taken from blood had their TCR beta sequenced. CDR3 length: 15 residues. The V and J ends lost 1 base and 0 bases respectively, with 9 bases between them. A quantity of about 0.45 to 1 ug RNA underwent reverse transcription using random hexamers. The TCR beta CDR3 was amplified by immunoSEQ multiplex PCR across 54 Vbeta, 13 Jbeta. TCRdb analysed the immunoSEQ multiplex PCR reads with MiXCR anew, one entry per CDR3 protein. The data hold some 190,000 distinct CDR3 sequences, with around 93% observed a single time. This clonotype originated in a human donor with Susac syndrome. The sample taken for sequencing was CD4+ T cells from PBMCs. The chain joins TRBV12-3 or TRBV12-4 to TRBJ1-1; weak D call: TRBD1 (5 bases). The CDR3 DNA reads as TGTGCCAGCAGTTTAGGCAGGGTAATGAACACTGAAGCTTTCTTT. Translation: CASSLGRVMNTEAFF.